The T cell receptor beta chain described here comes from a study of cytomegalovirus exposure and HLA in healthy donors. Study-wide results and limits: Some V segments (TRBV6-2 and TRBV6-3 among them) were excluded as indistinguishable. Information on immune exposure was restricted to one variable (CMV serostatus).

The PCR was carried out with 60 Vbeta primers and 13 Jbeta primers. Repertoires were generated with immunoSEQ multiplex PCR, while TCRdb's copy carries only in-frame clones and drops some. The data contain about 120,000 clones, around 80% of them seen just once; the ten biggest clones take up approximately 1.2%. Donors likely had unrecorded immune exposures despite being nominally healthy when sampled. This clone was picked up one time. Its antigen is not identified. CDR1 MDHEN and CDR2 SYDVKM come from the germline V gene. This CDR3 has 14 amino acids. The V gene lost 8 bases and the J gene lost 2 bases, with 15 bases spanning the gap.

Sequences were obtained from PBMCs. The chain uses TRBV28 and TRBJ1-1; tentatively, D is TRBD1 (5 bases). This clonotype was obtained from a female donor in good health and CMV-seronegative. CDR3 in amino acids: CASRTAGINTEAFF. The CDR3 bases are TGTGCCAGCCGGACGGCAGGGATTAACACTGAAGCTTTCTTT.